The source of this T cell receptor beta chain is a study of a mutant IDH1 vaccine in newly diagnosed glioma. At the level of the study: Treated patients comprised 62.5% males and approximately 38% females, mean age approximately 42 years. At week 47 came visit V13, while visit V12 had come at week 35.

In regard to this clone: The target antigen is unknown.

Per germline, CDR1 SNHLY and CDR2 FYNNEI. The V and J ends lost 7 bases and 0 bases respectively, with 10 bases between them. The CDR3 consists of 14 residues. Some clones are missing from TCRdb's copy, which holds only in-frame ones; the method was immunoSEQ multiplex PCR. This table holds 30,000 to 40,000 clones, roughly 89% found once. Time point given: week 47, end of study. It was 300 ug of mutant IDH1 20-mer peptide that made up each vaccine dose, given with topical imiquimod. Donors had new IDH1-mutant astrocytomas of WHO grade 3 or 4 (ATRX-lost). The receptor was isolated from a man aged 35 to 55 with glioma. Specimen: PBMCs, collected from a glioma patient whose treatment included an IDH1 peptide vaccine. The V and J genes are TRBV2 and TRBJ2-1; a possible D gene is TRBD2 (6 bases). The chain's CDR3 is CASIAGRSYNEQFF. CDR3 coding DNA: TGTGCCAGCATCGCGGGACGCTCCTACAATGAGCAGTTCTTC.